The 17 T cell receptor beta chains given below trace back to one sample, sequenced in a study of response to subunit inactivated influenza vaccine. TCRdb used MiXCR to reprocess the RT-PCR reads, holding one entry per CDR3 protein. The sample has some 570,000 distinct CDR3 sequences, about 10% seen once; the top ten hold approximately 9.9%. These same records also appear under a second study, on T cells expressing NK-cell markers. That publication notes: For TCR beta, cDNA was produced by 5'RACE template switching with UMIs.

Sequenced here: PBMCs from blood, sampled on the day of vaccination. The origin of the receptors is a man aged 45-60 years who received an inactivated influenza vaccine.

This clonotype was observed many times. The chain couples TRBV6-2 or TRBV6-3 to TRBJ2-1; 16 positions match TRBD2. This CDR3 contains 16 residues. V gave up 4 bases and J gave up 6 bases; unmatched junction bases: 3. Looked up from germline, CDR1 is MNHEY and CDR2 is SVGEGT. The CDR3, as DNA: TGTGCCAGCAGTTTGGGACTAGCGGGAGGGCGCAATGAGCAGTTCTTC. Translated, it gives CASSLGLAGGRNEQFF.

This clonotype was seen a few times. The rearrangement uses TRBV5-1 and TRBJ2-1; 11 bases map to TRBD2. This CDR3 contains 18 residues. CDR1 SGHRS and CDR2 YFSETQ come from the germline V gene. With 2 bases clipped from V and 6 bases from J, the junction kept 13 bases outside the gene matches. The CDR3 spells CASSFGSFSGRAFNEQFF. The CDR3, as DNA: TGCGCCAGCAGCTTCGGGTCCTTTAGCGGGAGGGCCTTCAATGAGCAGTTCTTC.

This clonotype came up many times. The rearrangement links TRBV7-2 to TRBJ2-7, with a tentative D call TRBD2 (5 bases). Germline V lookup: CDR1 SGHTA, CDR2 FQGNSA. There are 16 residues in the CDR3. Trimming left V 1 base short and J 1 base short, with 14 bases between. As DNA, the CDR3 is TGTGCCAGCAGCTTAGATTCGGGGTTAGGATCCTACGAGCAGTACTTC. It specifies CASSLDSGLGSYEQYF. The full variable domain, with the rest looked up from reference TRBV7-2 and TRBJ2-7, is GAGVSQSPSNKVTEKGKDVELRCDPISGHTALYWYRQSLGQGLEFLIYFQGNSAPDKSGLPSDRFSAERTGGSVSTLTIQRTQQEDSAVYLCASSLDSGLGSYEQYFGPGTRLTVT.

The rearrangement joins TRBV4-2 to TRBJ2-1, with D possibly TRBD2 on 5 matching bases. The V end lost 1 base, the J end lost 0 bases, and 13 bases lay between the germline ends. The CDR3 has 17 residues. CDR1 and CDR2 from the germline V gene are LGHNA and YNFKEQ. CDR3 in DNA: TGTGCCAGCAGCCAAGTCATGGGGAGAGGCTCCTACAATGAGCAGTTCTTC. It encodes CASSQVMGRGSYNEQFF.

This clonotype was recorded a few times. The chain links TRBV12-3 or TRBV12-4 to TRBJ2-1; D gene uncertain. The CDR3 length is 16 residues. Between the trimmed V and J ends, which lost 6 bases and 1 base, there was a span of 16 bases. CDR3 protein: CASSSRRSPSYNEQFF. For the CDR3, the DNA is TGTGCCAGCAGCTCTCGGCGGTCACCATCCTACAATGAGCAGTTCTTC.

The rearrangement uses TRBV4-1 and TRBJ2-5, with TRBD1 as a possible D gene (5 bases). The ends were cut back, 0 bases at V and 3 bases at J, with 14 bases in the middle. Germline V lookup: CDR1 MGHRA, CDR2 YSYEKL. This CDR3 is 16 amino acids long. Written as DNA, the CDR3 is TGCGCCAGCAGCCAAGACCCTACAGGTTGGGAAGAGACCCAGTACTTC. Encoded protein: CASSQDPTGWEETQYF.

In its sample, this clonotype was seen a few times. This sequence joins TRBV6-1 and TRBJ2-1; 9 bases align to TRBD1. Germline V gene lookup returns CDR1 MNHNS and CDR2 SASEGT. Trimming at V came to 7 bases and at J to 7 bases, leaving 11 bases not matched to a gene. The CDR3 runs to 15 residues. CDR3 bases: TGTGCCAGCACCTCCGGGACAGGGATACGGAATGAGCAGTTCTTC. It yields the protein CASTSGTGIRNEQFF.

The gene calls are TRBV24-1 and TRBJ2-1, with D possibly TRBD1 on 5 matching bases. Between the trimmed V and J ends, which lost 7 bases and 7 bases, there was a span of 19 bases. The V gene's germline CDR1 is KGHDR and CDR2 SFDVKD. The CDR3 has 15 residues. The CDR3 DNA reads TGTGCCACCAGCACTGGGGCTAGTGGTGGGAATGAGCAGTTCTTC. It encodes CATSTGASGGNEQFF.

This clonotype was picked up a small number of times. The chain uses TRBV4-3 and TRBJ2-2, with D unresolved. This CDR3 contains 16 residues. Deletions cut 3 bases from V and 0 bases from J, with 11 bases between. CDR1 is LGHNA and CDR2 is YSLEER in the germline V gene. The CDR3 nucleotides are TGCGCCAGCAGCCAGGATGGCAGGCCGAACACCGGGGAGCTGTTTTTT. It is translated as CASSQDGRPNTGELFF.

This clonotype was found a few times. The chain recombines TRBV2 with TRBJ2-7; D gene unclear. Germline V gene data show CDR1 as SNHLY and CDR2 as FYNNEI. The CDR3 spans 12 residues. The V and J ends lost 3 bases and 5 bases respectively, with 8 bases between them. The CDR3 loop is CASSDSYHEQYF. DNA of the CDR3: TGTGCCAGCAGTGATTCCTACCACGAGCAGTACTTC.

The chain employs TRBV10-3 and TRBJ2-2; possible D gene TRBD2, 5 bases. CDR3 length equals 14 residues. V gave up 6 bases and J gave up 3 bases, with 11 bases separating them. Germline V CDR1 and CDR2: ENHRY, SYGVKD. Written as DNA, the CDR3 is TGTGCCATCAGGGAGGCTTGGGACACCGGGGAGCTGTTTTTT. This sequence encodes CAIREAWDTGELFF.

The gene calls are TRBV7-9 and TRBJ2-1, with a possible D match to TRBD1 (6 bases). CDR1 is SEHNR and CDR2 is FQNEAQ in the germline V gene (reference sequence). Trimming pared 5 bases from V and 8 bases from J, leaving 19 bases between. The CDR3 length is 15 residues. The CDR3 here is CASSGGPNRVYEQFF. The CDR3 nucleotides are TGTGCCAGCAGCGGGGGTCCTAACAGGGTATATGAGCAGTTCTTC.

Ten or more counts support this clonotype. The chain combines TRBV10-3 with TRBJ2-1, with D tentatively TRBD2 (6 bases). This CDR3 spans 15 amino acids. Between the trimmed V and J ends, which lost 2 bases and 4 bases, there was a span of 12 bases. CDR1 and CDR2 (germline): ENHRY, SYGVKD. CDR3 nucleotides: TGTGCCATCAGTGAGGGAGGGTACGGGTACAATGAGCAGTTCTTC. Its translation: CAISEGGYGYNEQFF.

This clonotype was seen many times. The J gene is TRBJ2-3, the V gene TRBV14, with D unclear. In germline, CDR1 is SGHDN, CDR2 FVKESK. The germline V and J ends were trimmed by 1 base and 5 bases, with 7 bases remaining between them. This CDR3 contains 13 residues. The CDR3 sequence: CASSQGTLDTQYF. CDR3 sequence (DNA): TGTGCCAGCAGCCAAGGGACCCTAGATACGCAGTATTTT.

The chain employs TRBV6-2 or TRBV6-3 and TRBJ2-5; D remains ambiguous. V was cut by 0 bases and J by 10 bases, with 9 bases left in between. Germline-derived CDR1 and CDR2 are MNHEY and SVGEGT. This CDR3 is built from 12 residues. The CDR3 DNA follows: TGTGCCAGCAGTTACTCGGTAACAGACCAGTACTTC. Its protein is CASSYSVTDQYF.

Only a few counts were recorded for this clonotype. The chain links TRBV15 to TRBJ2-7; D gene uncertain. The germline V gene encodes CDR1 LNHNV and CDR2 YYDKDF (reference sequence). The CDR3 consists of 16 residues. With 6 bases removed from V and 1 base from J, the gap between germline ends came to 19 bases. The CDR3 protein is CATSNFPRPISYEQYF. As DNA, the CDR3 is TGTGCCACCAGTAACTTCCCCCGGCCCATATCCTACGAGCAGTACTTC.

The J gene is TRBJ2-1, the V gene TRBV30, with D unclear. Trimming shortened V by 8 bases and J by 0 bases, and 14 bases separated the two germline ends. The germline V gene has CDR1 GTSNPN and CDR2 SVGIG (reference sequence). This CDR3 spans 14 amino acids. The CDR3 here is CARMRISSYNEQFF. The CDR3 region has the DNA TGTGCCCGGATGCGTATTAGCTCCTACAATGAGCAGTTCTTC. Complete variable domain (other parts from reference TRBV30 and TRBJ2-1): SQTIHQWPATLVQPVGSPLSLECTVEGTSNPNLYWYRQAAGRGLQLLFYSVGIGQISSEVPQNLSASRPQDRQFILSSKKLLLSDSGFYLCARMRISSYNEQFFGPGTRLTVL.